What follows describes a single TCR beta chain. Its target is unknown. Using immunoSEQ multiplex PCR, the repertoire was profiled, and TCRdb retains in-frame clones only, with some absent. Of around 53,000 clones in the sample, approximately 86% were seen once. Chemo-refractory metastatic non-small-cell lung cancer patients underwent focal radiation alongside CTLA-4 blockade with ipilimumab. The data were taken from a study of radiotherapy plus CTLA-4 blockade in lung cancer. Study at large: Among all patients, 15% to 20% showed objective responses, while about 34% had disease control.

Points from the study as a whole: Alongside interferon-beta, early blood T cell clone dynamics were reportedly the best predictor of response. TCR clones from tumors expanded in blood after radiotherapy plus ipilimumab.

This CDR3 region has 12 residues. The V and J ends lost 7 bases and 8 bases, in that order; junction bases with no gene match: 6. Germline V gene data show CDR1 as LNHDA and CDR2 as SQIVND (reference sequence). The gene calls are TRBV19 and TRBJ1-2; 8 nucleotides align to TRBD1. Here the sequenced sample was peripheral blood, taken from a patient treated with radiotherapy plus ipilimumab. The origin of this receptor is a human donor with non-small cell lung cancer that progressed on radiotherapy plus ipilimumab. Some clones in this sample may be carry-over from other donors' samples. The CDR3 DNA is TGTGCCAGTACTCAGGGGGCGCGAGGCTACACCTTC. This sequence encodes CASTQGARGYTF.